The table lists the clone carrying this T cell receptor beta chain with a few counts. The antigen is undetermined. The entry originates in a study of post-analysis software for immune sequencing data. Built from TCR beta cDNA, the libraries had unique molecular identifiers in them. In TCRdb, the PCR reads were re-called with MiXCR into one record per CDR3 protein. This table has about 540,000 distinct CDR3 sequences, 30% to 40% appearing once. V lost 5 bases, J lost 4 bases, and 14 bases lay in between. The CDR3 has 14 residues. Germline V gene data show CDR1 as SGHVS and CDR2 as FQNEAQ. Regarding the study as a whole: Controls had lower frequencies than patients of 4 or 5 TRBV segments, which included TRBV5-6, TRBV5-1 and TRBV20-1. Normalized Chao1 diversity was significantly reduced in patients versus controls.

The chain links TRBV7-8 to TRBJ1-2, with D hard to call. The sequence came from a girl younger than 18 with multiple sclerosis. The sample taken for sequencing was blood. The CDR3 sequence is CASSAWAEGYGYTF. The DNA for the CDR3 is TGTGCCAGCAGCGCCTGGGCCGAGGGCTATGGCTACACCTTC.